The TCR beta chain described here comes from a study of vaccination and CD4 T cells after COVID-19. On this clonotype: The antigen remains undetermined.

Treatment specified: approximately 11-day PBMC culture with coronavirus spike peptide pools or control peptides (ViraFEST assay). TCR sequencing followed the expansion of antigen-specific T cells with peptide pools in ViraFEST. Cultures got half-medium changes with IL-2 on days 3 and 7. Looked up from germline, CDR1 is MNHEY and CDR2 is SMNVEV (reference sequence). V dropped 5 bases and J dropped 3 bases, with 16 bases sitting between them. The CDR3 spans 15 residues. Cultured CD4+ T cells had their DNA profiled by the Oncomine TCR Beta short-read assay. A single record per CDR3 protein comes from TCRdb applying MiXCR to the PCR reads. The sample shows about 21,000 distinct CDR3 sequences, 44% of them seen only once.

This receptor was obtained from a human donor who had recovered from COVID-19. The sequencing here drew on CD4+ T cells from blood, cultured in vitro, taken before SARS-CoV-2 vaccination. V and J are TRBV27 and TRBJ1-2; maybe TRBD1 (5 bases). The CDR3 DNA reads TGTGCCAGCAGTCCCCGGGGCTTCGGCGACTATGGCTACACCTTC. Translation: CASSPRGFGDYGYTF.